What follows are 29 T cell receptor beta chains derived from one specimen sequenced in a study of a mutant IDH1 vaccine in newly diagnosed glioma. TCRdb's copy holds only in-frame clones and misses some; the assay was immunoSEQ multiplex PCR. This repertoire shows some 80,000 clones, about 85% found once; its top ten account for 0.75% to 0.95%. Antigens for these TCRs are unknown. The time point: week 23, last vaccination. With topical imiquimod, each dose of the vaccine consisted of 300 ug of mutant IDH1 20-mer peptide. The specimen comprised PBMCs, sampled from a glioma patient whose treatment included an IDH1 peptide vaccine. The receptors originated from a woman aged 45 to 65 with glioma.

The count of this clone is one. The CDR3, as DNA: TGTGCCTGGAGCGGTCTAGCGGGAAAGTACAATGAGCAGTTCTTC. Translation: CAWSGLAGKYNEQFF. The chain recombines TRBV30 with TRBJ2-1; 9 bases are shared with TRBD2. CDR3 length: 15 residues. Germline values: CDR1 GTSNPN, CDR2 SVGIG (reference sequence). The J segment lost 4 bases and the V segment lost 3 bases, leaving 7 bases of the junction unmatched.

This chain uses TRBV29-1 with TRBJ2-2, with TRBD2 matching over 7 bases. CDR3 size: 13 residues. Per the germline V gene, CDR1 is SQVTM and CDR2 is ANQGSEA. J gave up 4 bases and V 4 bases, and 3 bases lay outside the gene matches. CDR3 amino acids: CSVGGGSTGELFF. CDR3 bases: TGCAGCGTTGGCGGCGGGAGCACCGGGGAGCTGTTTTTT.

A remark on this clone: The sample carries other DNA sequences with the same CDR3. This chain uses TRBV27 with TRBJ1-4, with TRBD1 matching 10 bases. The CDR3 spans 15 residues. Germline V lookup: CDR1 MNHEY, CDR2 SMNVEV (reference sequence). Germline trimming cut 3 bases from V and 8 bases from J; bases unmatched to any gene: 6. This CDR3 reads CASSFLGQGDEKLFF. The CDR3 coding sequence is TGTGCCAGCAGTTTCCTCGGACAGGGGGACGAAAAACTGTTTTTT.

The chain combines TRBV7-8 with TRBJ1-3; 7 bases fit TRBD1. Trimming removed 5 bases from V and 4 bases from J; junction bases left unmatched: 2. The CDR3 has 13 amino acids. Germline V gives CDR1 SGHVS, CDR2 FQNEAQ. In nucleotides, the CDR3 is TGTGCCAGCAGCGCGGGACAGGGAAACACCATATATTTT. Residues: CASSAGQGNTIYF.

The V gene is TRBV7-2, the J gene TRBJ2-5, with 9 bases matching TRBD1. The CDR3 sequence is 18 residues long. J was trimmed by 3 bases and V by 2 bases; bases with no gene match: 13. Germline-derived CDR1 and CDR2 are SGHTA and FQGNSA. DNA of the CDR3: TGTGCCAGCAGCTTAATCTGGATCGACAGGGGGTACGAAGAGACCCAGTACTTC. Its protein product is CASSLIWIDRGYEETQYF.

This rearrangement joins TRBV29-1 to TRBJ2-1, with 7 bases fitting TRBD2. The CDR3 contains 15 residues. J lost 6 bases, V lost 4 bases, and 12 bases had no gene match. Germline V lookup: CDR1 SQVTM, CDR2 ANQGSEA. DNA of the CDR3: TGCAGCGTTGGGTGGCTAGCGGATCCGGGCAATGAGCAGTTCTTC. This encodes CSVGWLADPGNEQFF.

The DNA of the CDR3 is TGTGCCAGCAGCGCCTTACTAGCGGGTGATACGCAGTATTTT. Translated: CASSALLAGDTQYF. The J gene is TRBJ2-3, the V gene TRBV9; the match to TRBD2 covers 9 bases. Germline V gene data show CDR1 as SGDLS and CDR2 as YYNGEE. The CDR3 runs 14 residues. Losses at the gene ends were 3 bases for V and 6 bases for J; bases not matched to a gene: 5.

This clone has just one count. J is TRBJ2-1 and V is TRBV7-8; D is uncertain. V was clipped by 8 bases and J by 0 bases, with 11 bases between them. Germline assignment: CDR1 SGHVS and CDR2 FQNEAQ. The CDR3 covers 14 residues. CDR3 region: CASRYRSSYNEQFF. The CDR3 bases are TGTGCCAGCCGCTACCGAAGCTCCTACAATGAGCAGTTCTTC.

The chain employs TRBV6-6 and TRBJ2-6; tentatively, D is TRBD1 (5 bases). V was shortened by 2 bases and J by 0 bases, with 5 bases between the two germline ends. The CDR3 loop spans 15 amino acids. Germline lookup yields CDR1 MNHNY and CDR2 SVGAGI (reference sequence). The CDR3 DNA reads TGTGCCAGCAGTTACGACAGCTCTGGGGCCAACGTCCTGACTTTC. This encodes CASSYDSSGANVLTF.

The rearrangement joins TRBV5-4 to TRBJ2-1, with 10 bases matching TRBD2. J lost 5 bases, V lost 6 bases, and 14 bases had no gene match. This CDR3 is 17 amino acids long. Germline V gene data show CDR1 as SGHNT and CDR2 as YYREEE (reference sequence). The CDR3 nucleotides are TGTGCCAGCACCCGGGGGGGTAGCGGGAGGATAAACAATGAGCAGTTCTTC. Its translation is CASTRGGSGRINNEQFF.

The rearrangement joins TRBV29-1 to TRBJ2-7; tentative D call: TRBD2 (5 bases). V was cut by 1 base and J by 5 bases, with 12 bases left in between. This CDR3 is 13 amino acids long. Germline lookup yields CDR1 SQVTM and CDR2 ANQGSEA. CDR3 nucleotide sequence: TGCAGCGTTGAAGTTCCCTCGACTAACGAGCAGTACTTC. Its protein is CSVEVPSTNEQYF.

The gene calls are TRBV27 and TRBJ2-3; D is undetermined. The CDR3 is 13 residues long. From germline, CDR1 is MNHEY and CDR2 SMNVEV (reference sequence). V was clipped by 3 bases and J by 0 bases, with 4 bases between them. The CDR3 loop reads CASSFGSTDTQYF. The CDR3 region has the DNA TGTGCCAGCAGTTTTGGGAGCACAGATACGCAGTATTTT.

The chain has TRBV19 and TRBJ2-3, with 12 bases that match TRBD2. The CDR3 sequence is 17 residues long. Germline V CDR1 and CDR2: LNHDA, SQIVND (reference sequence). Germline trimming cut 1 base from V and 5 bases from J; bases unmatched to any gene: 7. DNA of the CDR3: TGTGCCAGTAGTATAGGCCTAGCGGGAGGGCCGGGAGATACGCAGTATTTT. Translation gives CASSIGLAGGPGDTQYF.

The chain recombines TRBV5-4 with TRBJ2-1; no reliable D call. Germline V gene data show CDR1 as SGHNT and CDR2 as YYREEE (reference sequence). V was cut by 6 bases and J by 8 bases, with 15 bases left in between. There are 13 residues in the CDR3. The CDR3 nucleotides read TGTGCCAGCACCACCGGACGGGCCCATGAGCAGTTCTTC. Protein sequence: CASTTGRAHEQFF. Complete variable domain (other parts from reference TRBV5-4 and TRBJ2-1): ETGVTQSPTHLIKTRGQQVTLRCSSQSGHNTVSWYQQALGQGPQFIFQYYREEENGRGNFPPRFSGLQFPNYSSELNVNALELDDSALYLCASTTGRAHEQFFGPGTRLTVL.

This chain uses TRBV12-5 with TRBJ1-2; 7 nucleotides line up with TRBD1. CDR1 and CDR2 (germline): LGHNT, FRNRAP. Losses at the gene ends were 6 bases for V and 8 bases for J; bases not matched to a gene: 9. The CDR3 totals 13 residues. In nucleotides, the CDR3 is TGTGCTAGTGGGTGGAAGGGGGCCAGCGGCTACACCTTC. Protein: CASGWKGASGYTF. The full variable domain, completed using reference TRBV12-5 and TRBJ1-2, is DARVTQTPRHKVTEMGQEVTMRCQPILGHNTVFWYRQTMMQGLELLAYFRNRAPLDDSGMPKDRFSAEMPDATLATLKIQPSEPRDSAVYFCASGWKGASGYTFGSGTRLTVV.

This chain uses TRBV11-2 with TRBJ1-5; possible D gene TRBD1, 5 bases. With 5 bases removed from V and 11 bases from J, the gap between germline ends came to 22 bases. Per germline, CDR1 SGHAT and CDR2 FQNNGV. This CDR3 has 15 residues. The CDR3 sequence: CASSPGTGNQESQHF. The CDR3 DNA reads as TGTGCCAGCAGCCCCGGGACGGGAAATCAAGAGTCCCAGCATTTT.

V usage is TRBV10-3 and J usage is TRBJ2-5; a possible D gene is TRBD2 (6 bases). V lost 1 base to trimming and J lost 5 bases, with 11 bases between them. Germline V CDR1 and CDR2: ENHRY, SYGVKD. CDR3 length equals 14 residues. CDR3 loop: CAISEWRGRETQYF. The DNA of the CDR3 is TGTGCCATCAGTGAGTGGAGGGGACGGGAGACCCAGTACTTC.

DNA for the CDR3: TGTGCCAGCAGAGGCAGACGAGGGACACCCTCTGGAAACACCATATATTTT. Translated, it gives CASRGRRGTPSGNTIYF. The rearrangement joins TRBV28 to TRBJ1-3, with D possibly matching TRBD1 (6 bases). The germline V and J ends were trimmed by 6 bases and 0 bases, with 18 bases remaining between them. This CDR3 has 17 residues. The germline V gene encodes CDR1 MDHEN and CDR2 SYDVKM.

J is TRBJ2-3 and V is TRBV27; no reliable D call. In germline, CDR1 is MNHEY, CDR2 SMNVEV (reference sequence). V was cut by 3 bases and J by 4 bases, with 20 bases left in between. The CDR3 is 17 residues long. CDR3 sequence: CASSFPSNGPRPDTQYF. The CDR3 DNA sequence: TGTGCCAGCAGTTTTCCCTCGAATGGCCCGCGGCCAGATACGCAGTATTTT.

The chain recombines TRBV5-4 with TRBJ1-2; D is ambiguous. Deletions cut 0 bases from V and 10 bases from J, with 7 bases between. The CDR3 spans 11 residues. The germline V gene encodes CDR1 SGHNT and CDR2 YYREEE (reference sequence). The CDR3 nucleotides read TGTGCCAGCAGCTTGGCCCTGGACTACACCTTC. Translated, it gives CASSLALDYTF.

This chain uses TRBV11-2 with TRBJ1-4, with TRBD1 matching over 7 bases. The CDR3 loop spans 14 amino acids. Trimming at V came to 2 bases and at J to 7 bases, leaving 4 bases not matched to a gene. Germline CDR1 and CDR2: SGHAT and FQNNGV. The CDR3 is CASSLKQGSEKLFF. CDR3 coding DNA: TGTGCCAGCAGCTTAAAACAGGGGAGTGAAAAACTGTTTTTT.

The chain is built from TRBV5-1 and TRBJ1-4; the D is unclear. The germline CDR1 and CDR2 sequences are SGHRS and YFSETQ. This CDR3 spans 14 amino acids. V lost 1 base and J lost 4, with 8 bases in between. CDR3 nucleotides: TGCGCCAGCAGCTTGTCGGGAGTTAATGAAAAACTGTTTTTT. Its protein product is CASSLSGVNEKLFF.

The chain employs TRBV28 and TRBJ2-5, with no clear D. Per germline, CDR1 MDHEN and CDR2 SYDVKM. CDR3 size: 12 residues. Trimming took off 6 bases at V and 5 bases at J, with 10 bases between the two ends. The CDR3 here is CASRPASETQYF. In DNA form, the CDR3 reads TGTGCCAGCAGGCCGGCGAGTGAGACCCAGTACTTC.

The V call is TRBV9, the J call TRBJ2-1; D is perhaps TRBD2 (5 bases). The CDR3 consists of 12 residues. Trimming took off 5 bases at V and 8 bases at J, with 11 bases between the two ends. The V gene's germline CDR1 is SGDLS and CDR2 YYNGEE. CDR3 sequence reads: CASSPGFDEQFF. The CDR3 region has the DNA TGTGCCAGCAGTCCGGGGTTCGATGAGCAGTTCTTC.

This clone has only one observation. The chain joins TRBV6-5 to TRBJ2-7, with D perhaps matching TRBD1 (6 bases). Germline loops: CDR1 MNHEY, CDR2 SVGAGI. The CDR3 length is 13 residues. Trimming pared 0 bases from V and 5 bases from J, leaving 8 bases between. Here the CDR3 reads CASSYSGGNEQYF. The DNA for the CDR3 is TGTGCCAGCAGTTACTCAGGGGGTAACGAGCAGTACTTC.

The chain recombines TRBV11-2 with TRBJ2-5, with D perhaps TRBD1 (6 bases). Trimming removed 4 bases at V and 2 bases at J, with 14 bases between. The CDR3 totals 15 residues. The germline V gene encodes CDR1 SGHAT and CDR2 FQNNGV. The CDR3 nucleotides are TGTGCCAGCAGCTCGTATGGGGGCAGTCAAGAGACCCAGTACTTC. Translated, it gives CASSSYGGSQETQYF.

The chain carries TRBV30 and TRBJ2-7; D is possibly TRBD1 (5 bases). The CDR3 extends over 14 amino acids. CDR1 is GTSNPN, CDR2 SVGIG, per germline (reference sequence). The V end was cut by 4 bases, the J end by 6 bases, with 19 bases between. The CDR3 DNA reads as TGTGCCTGGAAACCAGGGTCTCTCCGAGGCGAGCAGTACTTC. Protein product: CAWKPGSLRGEQYF.

This clone has more than one count but fewer than ten. The rearrangement links TRBV6-6 to TRBJ1-5; no reliable D call. Germline lookup yields CDR1 MNHNY and CDR2 SVGAGI (reference sequence). Deletions cut 5 bases from V and 9 bases from J, with 20 bases between. The CDR3 is made up of 15 amino acids. Written as DNA, the CDR3 is TGTGCCAGCAGTCGGGGTCTAGGTGCGGAGCCGCCCCAGCATTTT. Its protein product is CASSRGLGAEPPQHF.

This chain links TRBV6-1 with TRBJ2-7, with D perhaps given as TRBD1 or TRBD2 (6 bases each). V was clipped by 3 bases and J by 3 bases, with 24 bases between them. The CDR3 runs to 18 residues. Germline assignment: CDR1 MNHNS and CDR2 SASEGT. This chain's CDR3 is CASSDQVVGGPPLYEQYF. The CDR3 nucleotides read TGTGCCAGCAGTGATCAGGTTGTGGGGGGCCCTCCCCTCTACGAGCAGTACTTC.